This entry describes one T cell receptor beta chain. The source of the sample is a study of blood T cell repertoires in COVID-19. Study context: PBMCs, B-cell-depleted T cells, or T cells were the source of the cDNA or gDNA that made up the material.

Per the original methods: Reference gene primer amplification gave nucleated cell count estimates. Repertoires were generated with immunoSEQ multiplex PCR, while TCRdb's copy carries only in-frame clones and drops some. V and J calls plus clone size are reproduced from that table; the DNA served to infer D and trimming. The sample yields some 220,000 clones, 80% seen once. Per germline, CDR1 SGHRS and CDR2 YFSETQ. The CDR3 totals 17 residues. With 3 bases clipped from V and 8 bases from J, the junction kept 16 bases outside the gene matches. The source of this sequence is a woman in her seventies with acute or convalescent COVID-19. The sequencing input was peripheral blood. The chain couples TRBV5-1 to TRBJ1-4, with 7 bases identical to TRBD1. The CDR3 region is CASSSTPMGQQPEKLFF. Here the CDR3 DNA reads TGCGCCAGCAGCTCCACGCCTATGGGACAGCAGCCAGAAAAACTGTTTTTT. The full variable domain, with the rest looked up from reference TRBV5-1 and TRBJ1-4, is KAGVTQTPRYLIKTRGQQVTLSCSPISGHRSVSWYQQTPGQGLQFLFEYFSETQRNKGNFPGRFSGRQFSNSRSEMNVSTLELGDSALYLCASSSTPMGQQPEKLFFGSGTQLSVL.